This TCR beta chain was documented in a study of post-analysis software for immune sequencing data. Prepared libraries of TCR beta cDNA carried unique molecular identifiers. MiXCR, applied by TCRdb to the PCR reads, yields one record per CDR3 protein. The data contain 750,000 to 950,000 distinct CDR3 sequences, approximately 57% of them singletons. The CDR3 totals 19 residues. V was cut by 5 bases and J by 0 bases, with 20 bases left in between. CDR1 is SGHTA, CDR2 FQGTGA, per germline. Study-wide findings and caveats: Included in a set of five TRBV segments more frequent in patients than controls were TRBV5-6, TRBV5-1 and TRBV20-1.

With respect to this clonotype: The antigen remains undetermined.

The TCR sequence derives from a girl between 10 and 17 years old with multiple sclerosis. The chain links TRBV7-3 to TRBJ2-6; TRBD1 might be the D (5 bases). The sequenced sample was blood. The CDR3 DNA follows: TGTGCCAGCAGCCCACTACCGGCGGACACGAGCTCTGGGGCCAACGTCCTGACTTTC. Its translation is CASSPLPADTSSGANVLTF.